The rows below give T cell receptor beta chains drawn from one sample of a study of blood T cell repertoires in COVID-19. Produced via immunoSEQ multiplex PCR; TCRdb's table is partial and in-frame only. The data contain approximately 350,000 clones, 75% to 90% of them singletons. The sample consisted of PBMCs or T cells enriched from blood (not recorded which). The receptors were gathered from a man younger than 35 who had recovered from COVID-19. Both conserved end residues are part of each CDR3. D genes are given only for firm matches. Clone size is given for some rows only: seen once, a few or many times, or a class if the clone is expanded.

TRBD2	TRBV28	TRBJ2-7	-	TGTGCCAGCAAGGGAGGGGATTTAGACAATTCCTACGAGCAGTACTTC	CASKGGDLDNSYEQYF
-	TRBV16	TRBJ1-5	once	TGTGCCAGCAGCCAATTCCCAGGCCATCAGCCCCAGCATTTT	CASSQFPGHQPQHF
TRBD1	TRBV6-2/TRBV6-3	TRBJ1-2	-	TGTGCCAGCAGCGGACAGGGGAGGATTACTAGCTATGGCTACACCTTC	CASSGQGRITSYGYTF
TRBD1	TRBV7-2	TRBJ1-2	-	TGTGCCAGCAGCTTTGGACAGGGAGATAGCTACACCTTC	CASSFGQGDSYTF
TRBD1	TRBV7-9	TRBJ1-2	once	TGTGCCAGCAGCCTAGGCCCCGACAGGGTGGCCTATGACGGCTACACCTTC	CASSLGPDRVAYDGYTF
-	TRBV4-3	TRBJ2-6	-	TGCGCCAGCAGCCGGAGGGGTTCTGGGGCCAACGTCCTGACTTTC	CASSRRGSGANVLTF
TRBD1	TRBV7-3	TRBJ1-2	-	TGTGCCAGCAGCTCTGACAGGGTTGGCTACACCTTC	CASSSDRVGYTF
-	TRBV7-9	TRBJ2-7	-	TGTGCCAGCAGCCCTGGTACAGGGAGGGGCGAGCAGTACTTC	CASSPGTGRGEQYF
-	TRBV27	TRBJ2-7	once	TGTGCCAGCAGTTTATATATAACAGGGAAATCTTACGAGCAGTACTTC	CASSLYITGKSYEQYF
TRBD1	TRBV5-1	TRBJ1-5	-	TGCGCCAGCAGTCTCGGGACAGGGGGAAATCAGCCCCAGCATTTT	CASSLGTGGNQPQHF
-	TRBV7-9	TRBJ1-5	-	TGTGCCAGCAGCTTAAATAACAATCAGCCCCAGCATTTT	CASSLNNNQPQHF
TRBD2	TRBV28	TRBJ2-2	-	TGTGCCAGCAAAGAGGGACTAGCAGTCACCGGGGAGCTGTTTTTT	CASKEGLAVTGELFF
TRBD1	TRBV5-1	TRBJ1-2	-	TGCGCCAGTTTTCCAGGGGGAGAGTCGAACTATGGCTACACCTTC	CASFPGGESNYGYTF
TRBD1	TRBV5-4	TRBJ1-2	-	TGTGCCAGCAGCCCCGGGACAGGATATGGCTACACCTTC	CASSPGTGYGYTF
-	TRBV27	TRBJ2-7	-	TGTGCCAGCAGTTTCGTCCCTAGCGTTCACTACGAGCAGTACTTC	CASSFVPSVHYEQYF
-	TRBV5-1	TRBJ1-1	few	TGCGCCAGCAGCCGGCAGGTGAACACTGAAGCTTTCTTT	CASSRQVNTEAFF
-	TRBV10-3	TRBJ1-2	-	TGTGCCATCTCCGGGGGGCGTATTGGCTACACCTTC	CAISGGRIGYTF
-	TRBV5-1	TRBJ1-1	-	TGCGCCAGCAGCCTACTTGAGCCAGGGGTTACTGAAGCTTTCTTT	CASSLLEPGVTEAFF
-	TRBV19	TRBJ2-2	-	TGTGCTACAGCGGACGCGAACACCGGGGAGCTGTTTTTT	CATADANTGELFF
-	TRBV23-1	TRBJ1-3	-	TGCGCCAGCAGTCTTACCCCTAGTACAGGGTCTGGAAACACCATATATTTT	CASSLTPSTGSGNTIYF
TRBD2	TRBV9	TRBJ2-2	-	TGTGCCAGCAGCCCCGGACTAGCGGGGGGGCCTGGGAACACCGGGGAGCTGTTTTTT	CASSPGLAGGPGNTGELFF
-	TRBV3-1/TRBV3-2	TRBJ1-3	-	TGTGCCAGCAGACAGTATTCTGGAAACACCATATATTTT	CASRQYSGNTIYF
-	TRBV1	TRBJ2-3	few	TGCACCAGCAGCCAACTTATAGATACGCAGTATTTT	CTSSQLIDTQYF
-	TRBV28	TRBJ2-7	-	TGTGCCAGCAGTGGCCGACAGGTTCGCCTCTACGAGCAGTACTTC	CASSGRQVRLYEQYF
TRBD2	TRBV3-1/TRBV3-2	TRBJ2-2	-	TGTGCCAGCAGTCTAGCGGGGGGAGACACCGGGGAGCTGTTTTTT	CASSLAGGDTGELFF
-	TRBV10-3	TRBJ1-2	-	TGTGCCATCAGTGATATCTTAAGCGGGGGGCAGCATGGCTACACCTTC	CAISDILSGGQHGYTF
TRBD2	TRBV30	TRBJ2-1	-	TGTGCCTGGAGTGTACATGGCGGGAGTAGGGACGGTGAGCAGTTCTTC	CAWSVHGGSRDGEQFF
TRBD1	TRBV5-4	TRBJ1-2	-	TGTGCCAGCAGCTTGACCGGACAGGGGGCAAACTATGGCTACACCTTC	CASSLTGQGANYGYTF
-	TRBV19	TRBJ2-3	-	TGTGCCAGTAGTATCAGGGGATTGAGCACAGATACGCAGTATTTT	CASSIRGLSTDTQYF
TRBD1	TRBV30	TRBJ1-2	-	TGTGCCTGGAGAGGGGGCGCAAGCTATGGCTACACCTTC	CAWRGGASYGYTF
-	TRBV27	TRBJ2-3	-	TGTGCCAGCACCGTCCGTCCGGGCACAGATACGCAGTATTTT	CASTVRPGTDTQYF
TRBD1	TRBV11-2	TRBJ2-4	-	TGTGCCAGCAGCCCCCGGGACAGGTTGTTAGCCAAAAACATTCAGTACTTC	CASSPRDRLLAKNIQYF
-	TRBV7-9	TRBJ2-7	-	TGTGCCAGCAGCGCTGGCAGTTTCGGGATTCAATCCTACGAGCAGTACTTC	CASSAGSFGIQSYEQYF
TRBD1	TRBV9	TRBJ2-3	-	TGTGCCAGCAGCGTTCGGGACAGGGGAAATACGCAGTATTTT	CASSVRDRGNTQYF
TRBD1	TRBV5-1	TRBJ1-3	-	TGCGCCAGCAGCGCGGACAGGGAGGGTAACACCATATATTTT	CASSADREGNTIYF
TRBD2	TRBV7-7	TRBJ2-2	-	TGTGCCAGCAGCTTGACTAGCGGGGGGGACCCCGGGGAGCTGTTTTTT	CASSLTSGGDPGELFF
-	TRBV28	TRBJ1-2	-	TGTGCCAGCACCGCCGGGTCAGTAGGCTACACCTTC	CASTAGSVGYTF
TRBD1	TRBV19	TRBJ1-2	-	TGTGCCAGTAGACCGGGACAGGGAGTTTATGGCTACACCTTC	CASRPGQGVYGYTF
-	TRBV7-9	TRBJ2-1	-	TGTGCCAGCAGCTTAGGTCTGTCGAATGAGCAGTTCTTC	CASSLGLSNEQFF
TRBD1	TRBV24-1	TRBJ2-1	-	TGTGCCACCAGTGATTTGGGACAGGGGGCCAGTGAGCAGTTCTTC	CATSDLGQGASEQFF
-	TRBV6-1	TRBJ1-2	-	TGTGCCAGCAGTGAAAATTTTGCGCTAGACTATGGCTACACCTTC	CASSENFALDYGYTF
-	TRBV3-1/TRBV3-2	TRBJ2-5	-	TGTGCCAGCAGCCAAGGGGGGGGGCGCCTCCAAGAGACCCAGTACTTC	CASSQGGGRLQETQYF
TRBD1	TRBV4-1	TRBJ2-7	-	TGCGCCAGCAGCCTAAACAGGGGCCTAGCCTACGAGCAGTACTTC	CASSLNRGLAYEQYF
TRBD2	TRBV2	TRBJ2-7	-	TGTGCCAGCAGTGGCCTAGCGGGGGAGGGGCTGGAGCAGTACTTC	CASSGLAGEGLEQYF
-	TRBV5-1	TRBJ1-1	-	TGCGCCAGCAGCTTGGGTTGGGCAGCATCGAACACTGAAGCTTTCTTT	CASSLGWAASNTEAFF
TRBD2	TRBV7-2	TRBJ2-1	-	TGTGCCAGCACTTCGGGAGGGCCCCAGCTGCCGGGTTACAATGAGCAGTTCTTC	CASTSGGPQLPGYNEQFF
-	TRBV4-1	TRBJ2-2	-	TGCGCCAGCAGCCAAGAAGGCGGGACAGCGAACACCGGGGAGCTGTTTTTT	CASSQEGGTANTGELFF
-	TRBV5-6	TRBJ1-3	few	TGTGCCAGCAAACCGCAGGTGGGAAACACCATATATTTT	CASKPQVGNTIYF
-	TRBV11-2	TRBJ1-1	-	TGTGCCAGCAGCTTAGTCCAGGGGATGGCTGAAGCTTTCTTT	CASSLVQGMAEAFF
-	TRBV3-1/TRBV3-2	TRBJ1-5	-	TGTGCCAGCAGCCCCAGGGTCATGGAGCCCCAGCATTTT	CASSPRVMEPQHF
TRBD1	TRBV7-6	TRBJ2-1	-	TGTGCCAGCAGCTTATCTTGGGGACAGCTCCACAATGAGCAGTTCTTC	CASSLSWGQLHNEQFF
-	TRBV5-1	TRBJ2-3	-	TGCGCCAGCAGCTCCCAGAGGGCGGGTACAGATACGCAGTATTTT	CASSSQRAGTDTQYF
TRBD1	TRBV5-6	TRBJ2-5	once	TGTGCCAGCAGCCCGGACAGGGTAGAGACCCAGTACTTC	CASSPDRVETQYF
-	TRBV5-1	TRBJ1-5	-	TGCGCCAGCAGCTTGCAGGGGCTGGAGCAGCCCCAGCATTTT	CASSLQGLEQPQHF
TRBD1	TRBV10-3	TRBJ1-2	-	TGTGCCATCAGCGAGACAGGGGGCGCTAACTATGGCTACACCTTC	CAISETGGANYGYTF